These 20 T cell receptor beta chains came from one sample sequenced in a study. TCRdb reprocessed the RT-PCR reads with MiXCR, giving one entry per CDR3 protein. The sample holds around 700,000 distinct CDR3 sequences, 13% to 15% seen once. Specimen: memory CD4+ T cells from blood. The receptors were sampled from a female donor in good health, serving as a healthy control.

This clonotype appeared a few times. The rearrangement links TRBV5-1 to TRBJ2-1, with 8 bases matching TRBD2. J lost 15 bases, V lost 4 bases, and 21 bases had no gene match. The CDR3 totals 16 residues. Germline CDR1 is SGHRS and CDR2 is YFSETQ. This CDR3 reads CASSGVGREVGTTPFF. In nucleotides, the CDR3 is TGCGCCAGCAGCGGGGTCGGGCGGGAGGTAGGGACAACGCCGTTCTTC.

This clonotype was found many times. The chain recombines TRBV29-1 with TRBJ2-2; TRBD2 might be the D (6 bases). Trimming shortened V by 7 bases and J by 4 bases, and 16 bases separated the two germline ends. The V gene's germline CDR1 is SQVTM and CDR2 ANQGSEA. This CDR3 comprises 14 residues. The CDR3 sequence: CSALYTAGTGELFF. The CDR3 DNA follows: TGCAGCGCCCTGTATACAGCGGGCACCGGGGAGCTGTTTTTT.

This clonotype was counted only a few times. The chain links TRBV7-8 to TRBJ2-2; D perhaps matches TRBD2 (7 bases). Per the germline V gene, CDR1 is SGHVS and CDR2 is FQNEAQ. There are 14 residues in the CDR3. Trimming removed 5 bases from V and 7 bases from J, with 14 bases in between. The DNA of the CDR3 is TGTGCCAGCAGCAAGGGGGGGAGTATCGGGGAGCTGTTTTTT. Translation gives CASSKGGSIGELFF.

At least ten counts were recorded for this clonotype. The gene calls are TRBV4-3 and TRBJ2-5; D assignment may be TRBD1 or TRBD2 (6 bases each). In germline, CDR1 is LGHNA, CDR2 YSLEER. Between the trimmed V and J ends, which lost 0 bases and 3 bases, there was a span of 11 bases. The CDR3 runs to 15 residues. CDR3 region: CASSQEEGGKETQYF. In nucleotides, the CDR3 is TGCGCCAGCAGCCAAGAGGAGGGGGGAAAAGAGACCCAGTACTTC.

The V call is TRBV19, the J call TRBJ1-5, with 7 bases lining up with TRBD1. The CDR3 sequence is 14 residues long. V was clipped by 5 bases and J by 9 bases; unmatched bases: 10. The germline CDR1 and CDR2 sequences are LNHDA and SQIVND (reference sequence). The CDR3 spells CASSSPGQLSPQHF. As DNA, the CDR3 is TGTGCCAGTAGTTCCCCGGGACAGCTTTCGCCCCAGCATTTT.

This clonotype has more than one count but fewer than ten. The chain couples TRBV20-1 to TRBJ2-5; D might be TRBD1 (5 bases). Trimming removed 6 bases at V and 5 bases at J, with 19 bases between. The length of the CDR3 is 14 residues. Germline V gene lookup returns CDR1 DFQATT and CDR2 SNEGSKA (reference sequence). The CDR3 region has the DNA TGCAGTGCCCTTTCCCCCCAGGGAACGGAGACCCAGTACTTC. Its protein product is CSALSPQGTETQYF.

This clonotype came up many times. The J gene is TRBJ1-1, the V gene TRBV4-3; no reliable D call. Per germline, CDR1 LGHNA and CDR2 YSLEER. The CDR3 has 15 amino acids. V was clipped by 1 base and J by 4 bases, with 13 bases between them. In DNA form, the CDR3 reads TGCGCCAGCAGCCAAGGTCGGCAGGCAACCACTGAAGCTTTCTTT. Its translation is CASSQGRQATTEAFF.

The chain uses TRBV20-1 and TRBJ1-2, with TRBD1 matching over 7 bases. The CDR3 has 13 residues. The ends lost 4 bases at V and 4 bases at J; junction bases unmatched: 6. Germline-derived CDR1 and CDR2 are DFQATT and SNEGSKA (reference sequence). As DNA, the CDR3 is TGCAGTGCTATAAACCGGGACAGCTATGGCTACACCTTC. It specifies CSAINRDSYGYTF.

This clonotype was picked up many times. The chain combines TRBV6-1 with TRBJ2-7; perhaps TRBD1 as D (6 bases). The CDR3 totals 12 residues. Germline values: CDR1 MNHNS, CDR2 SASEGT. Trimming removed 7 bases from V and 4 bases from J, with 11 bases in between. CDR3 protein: CASINREYEQYF. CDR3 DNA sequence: TGTGCCAGCATTAACAGGGAGTACGAGCAGTACTTC.

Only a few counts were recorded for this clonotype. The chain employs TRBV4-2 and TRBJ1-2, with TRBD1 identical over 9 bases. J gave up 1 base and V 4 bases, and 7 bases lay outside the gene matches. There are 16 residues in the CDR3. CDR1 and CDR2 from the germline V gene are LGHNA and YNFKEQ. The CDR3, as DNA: TGTGCCAGCAGCCTAGAGACAGGGGGAGGTAACTATGGCTACACCTTC. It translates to CASSLETGGGNYGYTF.

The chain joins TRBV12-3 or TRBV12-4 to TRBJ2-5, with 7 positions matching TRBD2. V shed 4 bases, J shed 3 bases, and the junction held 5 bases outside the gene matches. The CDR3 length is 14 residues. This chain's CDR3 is CASSSFGGEETQYF. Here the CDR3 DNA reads TGTGCCAGCAGTTCCTTTGGGGGGGAAGAGACCCAGTACTTC.

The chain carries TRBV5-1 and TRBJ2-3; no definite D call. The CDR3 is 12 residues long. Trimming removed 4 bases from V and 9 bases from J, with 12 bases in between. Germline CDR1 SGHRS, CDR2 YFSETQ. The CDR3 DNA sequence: TGCGCCAGCAGCCCGGCCCAGTTGACGCAGTATTTT. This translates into CASSPAQLTQYF.

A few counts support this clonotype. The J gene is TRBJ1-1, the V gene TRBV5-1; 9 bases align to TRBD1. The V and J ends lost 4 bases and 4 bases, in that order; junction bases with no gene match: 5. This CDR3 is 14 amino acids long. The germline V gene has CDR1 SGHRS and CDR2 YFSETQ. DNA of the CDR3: TGCGCCAGCAGCACACAGGGGGCCGGCACTGAAGCTTTCTTT. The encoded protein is CASSTQGAGTEAFF.

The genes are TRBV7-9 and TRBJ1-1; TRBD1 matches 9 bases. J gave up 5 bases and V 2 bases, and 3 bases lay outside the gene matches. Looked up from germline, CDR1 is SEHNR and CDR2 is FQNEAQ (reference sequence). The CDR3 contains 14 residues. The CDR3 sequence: CASSLRQGETEAFF. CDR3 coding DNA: TGTGCCAGCAGCTTAAGACAGGGGGAAACTGAAGCTTTCTTT.

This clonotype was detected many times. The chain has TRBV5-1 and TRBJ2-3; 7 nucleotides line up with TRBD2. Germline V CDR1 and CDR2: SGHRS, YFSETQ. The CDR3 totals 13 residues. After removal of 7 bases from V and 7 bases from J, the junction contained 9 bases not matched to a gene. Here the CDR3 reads CASEPSGANTQYF. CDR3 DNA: TGCGCCAGCGAACCCAGCGGGGCGAATACGCAGTATTTT.

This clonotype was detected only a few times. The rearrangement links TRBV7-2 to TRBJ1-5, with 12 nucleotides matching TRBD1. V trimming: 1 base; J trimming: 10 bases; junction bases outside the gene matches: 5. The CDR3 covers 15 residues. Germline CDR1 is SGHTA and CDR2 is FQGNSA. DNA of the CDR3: TGTGCCAGCAGCTTAGGGGGACAGGGGGCTGGCCCCCAGCATTTT. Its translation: CASSLGGQGAGPQHF.

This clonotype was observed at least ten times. This CDR3 is CSASPRTSGRIDEQFF. The CDR3, as DNA: TGCAGTGCTAGCCCCCGGACTAGCGGGAGGATAGATGAGCAGTTCTTC. J is TRBJ2-1 and V is TRBV20-1; the match to TRBD2 covers 14 bases. Trimming cost V 3 bases and J 8 bases; bases outside gene matches: 9. This CDR3 comprises 16 residues. Germline values: CDR1 DFQATT, CDR2 SNEGSKA (reference sequence).

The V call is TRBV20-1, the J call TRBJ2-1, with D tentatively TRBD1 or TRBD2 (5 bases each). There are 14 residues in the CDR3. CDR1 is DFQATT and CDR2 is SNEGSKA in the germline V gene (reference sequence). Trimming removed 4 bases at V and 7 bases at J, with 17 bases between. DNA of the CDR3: TGCAGTGCTATACGGGACGGAACACAAAATGAGCAGTTCTTC. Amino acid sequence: CSAIRDGTQNEQFF.

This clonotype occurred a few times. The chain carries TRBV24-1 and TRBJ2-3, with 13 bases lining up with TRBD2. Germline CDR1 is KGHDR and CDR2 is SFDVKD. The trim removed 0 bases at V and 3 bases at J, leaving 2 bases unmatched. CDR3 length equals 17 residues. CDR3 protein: CATSDLETSGRTDTQYF. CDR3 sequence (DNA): TGTGCCACCAGTGATTTGGAGACTAGCGGGAGGACAGATACGCAGTATTTT.

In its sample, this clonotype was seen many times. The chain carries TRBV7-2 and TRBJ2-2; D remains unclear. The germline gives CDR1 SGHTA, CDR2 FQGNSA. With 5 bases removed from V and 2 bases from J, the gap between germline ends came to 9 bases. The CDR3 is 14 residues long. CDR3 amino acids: CASSPSGNTGELFF. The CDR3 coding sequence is TGTGCCAGCAGCCCATCAGGAAACACCGGGGAGCTGTTTTTT.